This T cell receptor beta chain stems from a study of blood T cells in healthy people across ages. Alongside a J-beta primer mix, a sample-barcoded 5' primer served in a second PCR lasting roughly 6 to 11 cycles. Each cDNA molecule was tagged by a template-switch adaptor that had 12 random nucleotides. Sequencing of every sample gave 2.5 million or more CDR3-containing paired-end reads. TCRdb used MiXCR to reprocess the 5' RACE reads, holding one entry per CDR3 protein. Of hundreds of thousands of distinct CDR3 sequences in the sample, approximately 30% were seen once. Researchers collected approximately 9.5 milliliters of peripheral blood from every single donor. This CDR3 contains 13 residues. Germline assignment: CDR1 KGHSH and CDR2 LQKENI. Deletions cut 3 bases from V and 4 bases from J, with 10 bases between.

The sample taken for sequencing was blood. This receptor was taken from a woman of 80 years or more in good health. This rearrangement joins TRBV18 to TRBJ2-7; possibly TRBD2 for D (5 bases). CDR3 sequence: CASSPLSGYEQYF. Here the CDR3 DNA reads TGTGCCAGCTCACCCTTATCGGGATACGAGCAGTACTTC.